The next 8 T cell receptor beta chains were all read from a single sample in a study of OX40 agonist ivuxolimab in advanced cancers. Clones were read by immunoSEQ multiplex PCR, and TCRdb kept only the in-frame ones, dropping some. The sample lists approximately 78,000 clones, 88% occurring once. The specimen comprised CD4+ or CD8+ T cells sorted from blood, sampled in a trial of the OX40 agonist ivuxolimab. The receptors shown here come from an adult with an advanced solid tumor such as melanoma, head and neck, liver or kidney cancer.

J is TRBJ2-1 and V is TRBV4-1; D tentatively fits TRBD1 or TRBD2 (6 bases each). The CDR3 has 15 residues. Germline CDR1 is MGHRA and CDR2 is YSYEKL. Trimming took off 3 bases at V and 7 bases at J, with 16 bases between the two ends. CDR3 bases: TGCGCCAGCAGCCAGGGGGGCTTTATACGGAATGAGCAGTTCTTC. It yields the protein CASSQGGFIRNEQFF.

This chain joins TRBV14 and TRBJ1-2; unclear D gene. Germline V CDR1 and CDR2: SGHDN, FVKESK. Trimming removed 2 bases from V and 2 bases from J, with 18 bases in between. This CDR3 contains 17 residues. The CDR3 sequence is CASSQRAPGEPNYGYTF. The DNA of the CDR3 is TGTGCCAGCAGCCAAAGGGCACCGGGCGAACCAAACTATGGCTACACCTTC.

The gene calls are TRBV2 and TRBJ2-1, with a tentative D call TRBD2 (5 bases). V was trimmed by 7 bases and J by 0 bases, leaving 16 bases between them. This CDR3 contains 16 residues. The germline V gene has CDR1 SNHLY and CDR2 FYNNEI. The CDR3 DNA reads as TGTGCCAGCACTCCTAGAGGGATACCCTCCTACAATGAGCAGTTCTTC. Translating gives CASTPRGIPSYNEQFF. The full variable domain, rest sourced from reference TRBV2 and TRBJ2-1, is EPEVTQTPSHQVTQMGQEVILRCVPISNHLYFYWYRQILGQKVEFLVSFYNNEISEKSEIFDDQFSVERPDGSNFTLKIRSTKLEDSAMYFCASTPRGIPSYNEQFFGPGTRLTVL.

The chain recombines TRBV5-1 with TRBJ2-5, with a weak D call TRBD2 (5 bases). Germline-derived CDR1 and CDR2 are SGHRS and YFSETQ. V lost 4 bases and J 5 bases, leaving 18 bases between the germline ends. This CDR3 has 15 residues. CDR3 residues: CASSPSPAGMETQYF. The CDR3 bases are TGCGCCAGCAGCCCCTCGCCGGCGGGTATGGAGACCCAGTACTTC.

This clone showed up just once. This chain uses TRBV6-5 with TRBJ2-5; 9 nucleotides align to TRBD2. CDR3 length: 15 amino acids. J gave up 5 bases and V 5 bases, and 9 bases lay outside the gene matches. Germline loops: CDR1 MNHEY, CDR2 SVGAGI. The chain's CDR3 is CASSTSGHQGETQYF. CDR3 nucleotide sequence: TGTGCCAGCAGTACTAGCGGGCACCAGGGGGAGACCCAGTACTTC.

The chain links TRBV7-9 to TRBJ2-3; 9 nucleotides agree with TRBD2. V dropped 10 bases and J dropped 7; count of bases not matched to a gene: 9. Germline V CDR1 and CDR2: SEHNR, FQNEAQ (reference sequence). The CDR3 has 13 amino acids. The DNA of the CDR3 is TGTGCCATCGGGGGGACTAGCCCCTATACGCAGTATTTT. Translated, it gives CAIGGTSPYTQYF.

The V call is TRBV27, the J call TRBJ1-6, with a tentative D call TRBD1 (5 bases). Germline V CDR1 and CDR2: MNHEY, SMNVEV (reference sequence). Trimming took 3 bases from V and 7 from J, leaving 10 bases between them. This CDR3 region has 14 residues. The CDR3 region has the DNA TGTGCCAGCAGTTTCCGAGGGGTGAATTCACCCCTCCACTTT. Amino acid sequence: CASSFRGVNSPLHF.

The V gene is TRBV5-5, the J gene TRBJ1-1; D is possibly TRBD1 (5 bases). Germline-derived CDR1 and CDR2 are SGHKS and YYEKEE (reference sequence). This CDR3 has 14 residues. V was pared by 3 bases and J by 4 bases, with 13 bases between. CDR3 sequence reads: CASSWGLPGTEAFF. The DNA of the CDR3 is TGTGCCAGCAGCTGGGGACTTCCGGGCACTGAAGCTTTCTTT.